These 20 T cell receptor beta chains were all obtained from the same sample, sequenced in a study of T-cell reconstitution after alpha-beta-depleted transplantation in children. It was with unique molecular identifiers that the TCRbeta library was prepared. One entry per CDR3 protein results from TCRdb running MiXCR on the PCR reads. Of approximately 510,000 distinct CDR3 sequences listed, around 18% are singletons. The sample in question was PBMCs from the stem cell graft donor, obtained from the stem cell graft. The source is a human donor who donated a stem cell graft to a child with acute lymphoblastic leukemia.

There are a few counts of this clonotype. The rearrangement joins TRBV7-8 to TRBJ2-2; 8 bases are shared with TRBD2. Germline V gene data show CDR1 as SGHVS and CDR2 as FQNEAQ. The CDR3 has 16 amino acids. J gave up 5 bases and V 5 bases, and 10 bases lay outside the gene matches. CDR3 protein: CASSPTIGGGTGELFF. CDR3 in DNA: TGTGCCAGCAGCCCTACTATTGGCGGGGGGACCGGGGAGCTGTTTTTT.

This rearrangement joins TRBV12-3 or TRBV12-4 to TRBJ2-7; 7 positions match TRBD1. The ends lost 5 bases at V and 0 bases at J; junction bases unmatched: 10. This CDR3 comprises 16 residues. DNA for the CDR3: TGTGCCAGCAGTCCCTTCAGGGGACAGAGCTCCTACGAGCAGTACTTC. It encodes CASSPFRGQSSYEQYF.

At least ten counts were recorded for this clonotype. The rearrangement uses TRBV25-1 and TRBJ2-7, with TRBD2 matching over 10 bases. The V gene end was trimmed by 3 bases and the J gene end by 5 bases; junction bases not matched to a gene: 7. The CDR3 consists of 15 residues. Germline lookup yields CDR1 MGHDK and CDR2 SYGVNS. CDR3 sequence (DNA): TGTGCCAGCAGTGATACAGCGGGAGGGGTGCACGAGCAGTACTTC. The encoded protein is CASSDTAGGVHEQYF.

This chain connects TRBV20-1 to TRBJ2-7; 10 bases align to TRBD2. Trimming removed 0 bases from V and 5 bases from J; junction bases left unmatched: 10. From germline, CDR1 is DFQATT and CDR2 SNEGSKA (reference sequence). The length of the CDR3 is 16 residues. The CDR3 DNA follows: TGCAGTGCTAGAGATAATTTGGGACTAGCGCGCCACGAGCAGTACTTC. It translates to CSARDNLGLARHEQYF.

This clonotype was seen more than once but under ten times. The chain joins TRBV3-1 to TRBJ1-3; D unclear. Trimming cost V 0 bases and J 0 bases, with 15 bases left between them. The CDR3 covers 18 residues. Germline assignment: CDR1 LGHDT and CDR2 YNNKEL (reference sequence). The DNA of the CDR3 is TGTGCCAGCAGCCAAGACTTGCGGCGTACTCACTCTGGAAACACCATATATTTT. This encodes CASSQDLRRTHSGNTIYF.

The gene calls are TRBV12-3 or TRBV12-4 and TRBJ1-3; the match to TRBD1 covers 12 bases. The V gene end was trimmed by 5 bases and the J gene end by 2 bases; junction bases not matched to a gene: 10. The CDR3 totals 18 residues. The CDR3 coding sequence is TGTGCCAGCAGTAACGGGGACAGGGGGCGATTTGCTGGAAACACCATATATTTT. It codes for CASSNGDRGRFAGNTIYF.

In its sample, this clonotype was seen a few times. CDR3 bases: TGTGCCAGCAGCCAAGGGTCTGGGGGGTACGAGCAGTACTTC. This gives the protein CASSQGSGGYEQYF. This chain uses TRBV3-1 with TRBJ2-7, with a weak D call TRBD2 (6 bases). V was cut by 1 base and J by 4 bases, with 11 bases left in between. The CDR3 extends over 14 amino acids. CDR1 LGHDT and CDR2 YNNKEL come from the germline V gene (reference sequence).

This chain connects TRBV11-3 to TRBJ2-1, with 11 bases fitting TRBD2. Unmatched junction bases numbered 6, after V lost 4 bases and J lost 7 bases. There are 15 residues in the CDR3. Germline V gives CDR1 SGHNT, CDR2 YENEEA. The CDR3 region is CASSSPRTSGNEQFF. In DNA form, the CDR3 reads TGTGCCAGCAGCTCTCCTAGGACTAGCGGGAATGAGCAGTTCTTC.

The sample holds a few counts of this clonotype. V is TRBV9 and J is TRBJ1-1, with D perhaps TRBD1 (5 bases). Trimming took off 2 bases at V and 2 bases at J, with 13 bases between the two ends. This CDR3 has 15 residues. Germline CDR1 reads SGDLS; CDR2 reads YYNGEE. This CDR3 is CASSVPSGRNTEAFF. The CDR3, as DNA: TGTGCCAGCAGCGTCCCTTCGGGACGTAACACTGAAGCTTTCTTT.

V and J are TRBV29-1 and TRBJ2-2; weak D call: TRBD1 (6 bases). Germline V gene sequence: CDR1 SQVTM, CDR2 ANQGSEA. Trimming cost V 7 bases and J 5 bases, with 11 bases left between them. The CDR3 loop spans 12 amino acids. Here the CDR3 reads CSAQGWTGELFF. Here the CDR3 DNA reads TGCAGCGCACAGGGTTGGACCGGGGAGCTGTTTTTT.

There are a few counts of this clonotype. The chain joins TRBV12-3 or TRBV12-4 to TRBJ1-5, with a tentative D call TRBD1 (5 bases). Trimming pared 6 bases from V and 3 bases from J, leaving 15 bases between. This CDR3 has 15 residues. CDR3 sequence reads: CASSVDRRVNQPQHF. CDR3 nucleotide sequence: TGTGCCAGCAGCGTAGATCGCAGGGTCAATCAGCCCCAGCATTTT.

This clonotype has just a few counts. The chain uses TRBV9 and TRBJ1-1, with a tentative D call TRBD1 (5 bases). The CDR3 extends over 15 amino acids. Trimming took 2 bases from V and 8 from J, leaving 19 bases between them. Germline lookup yields CDR1 SGDLS and CDR2 YYNGEE. CDR3 nucleotides: TGTGCCAGCAGCGTTAACGACGGGGGGTTTGAGGAAGCTTTCTTT. Its translation: CASSVNDGGFEEAFF.

The rearrangement links TRBV5-5 to TRBJ2-7; D remains unclear. CDR3 length: 13 residues. Germline-derived CDR1 and CDR2 are SGHKS and YYEKEE (reference sequence). Trimming left V 5 bases short and J 3 bases short, with 12 bases between. CDR3 sequence (DNA): TGTGCCAGCAGTTTCGTTAAGGACTACGAGCAGTACTTC. Encoded protein: CASSFVKDYEQYF.

J is TRBJ1-1 and V is TRBV2; D is unresolved. The CDR3 totals 15 residues. Trimming cost V 3 bases and J 0 bases, with 11 bases left between them. Germline V gene sequence: CDR1 SNHLY, CDR2 FYNNEI. CDR3: CASSEMGSLNTEAFF. The CDR3 coding sequence is TGTGCCAGCAGTGAGATGGGGAGTTTGAACACTGAAGCTTTCTTT.

Only a few counts were recorded for this clonotype. The chain recombines TRBV24-1 with TRBJ2-1; D unresolved. V gave up 4 bases and J gave up 4 bases, with 7 bases separating them. This CDR3 spans 13 amino acids. CDR1 is KGHDR and CDR2 is SFDVKD in the germline V gene. For the CDR3, the DNA is TGTGCCACCAGTGACCGACGGTACAATGAGCAGTTCTTC. It yields the protein CATSDRRYNEQFF.

The sample holds a few counts of this clonotype. This chain links TRBV5-1 with TRBJ2-7; 14 bases line up with TRBD2. Germline CDR1 and CDR2: SGHRS and YFSETQ. The V and J ends lost 4 bases and 0 bases, in that order; junction bases with no gene match: 6. The CDR3 consists of 17 residues. CDR3 in amino acids: CASSMGLAGDGSYEQYF. CDR3 coding DNA: TGCGCCAGCAGCATGGGACTAGCGGGAGACGGCTCCTACGAGCAGTACTTC.

The V call is TRBV29-1, the J call TRBJ2-5; 8 nucleotides agree with TRBD1. CDR3 length: 12 residues. The V and J ends lost 6 bases and 6 bases, in that order; junction bases with no gene match: 6. Germline V gene sequence: CDR1 SQVTM, CDR2 ANQGSEA. CDR3 coding DNA: TGCAGCGTGGAGACAGGGGTGCAGACCCAGTACTTC. This encodes CSVETGVQTQYF.

This clonotype was found a few times. The CDR3 DNA reads as TGTGCCAGCAGCTCTATGAGGGCGATGAACACTGAAGCTTTCTTT. Its translation: CASSSMRAMNTEAFF. The chain uses TRBV11-2 and TRBJ1-1; unclear D gene. Germline V lookup: CDR1 SGHAT, CDR2 FQNNGV. V lost 4 bases, J lost 0 bases, and 12 bases lay in between. The CDR3 is 15 amino acids.

This chain joins TRBV5-1 and TRBJ1-1; D gene unclear. Trimming left V 0 bases short and J 3 bases short, with 9 bases between. This CDR3 is built from 14 residues. CDR1 is SGHRS, CDR2 YFSETQ, per germline. CDR3 region: CASSLEVGDTEAFF. The CDR3, as DNA: TGCGCCAGCAGCTTGGAAGTCGGGGACACTGAAGCTTTCTTT.

This clonotype showed up just a few times. CDR3 in amino acids: CSVPPGRENYGYTF. CDR3 DNA sequence: TGCAGCGTACCCCCGGGACGGGAAAACTATGGCTACACCTTC. The J gene is TRBJ1-2, the V gene TRBV29-1; D is perhaps TRBD1 (5 bases). Per germline, CDR1 SQVTM and CDR2 ANQGSEA. With 6 bases removed from V and 2 bases from J, the gap between germline ends came to 16 bases. CDR3 size: 14 residues.